A single sample gave rise to the 7 T cell receptor beta chains below, sequenced in a study of response to subunit inactivated influenza vaccine. TCRdb reanalysed the RT-PCR reads using MiXCR and keeps one entry per CDR3 protein. The table records hundreds of thousands of distinct CDR3 sequences, approximately 15% of them present only once. This sample comprised PBMCs from blood, obtained roughly 15 days before vaccination. These receptors originate from a man aged 45-60 years who received an inactivated influenza vaccine.

The chain uses TRBV7-9 and TRBJ2-3; D not certain. Germline V gene data show CDR1 as SEHNR and CDR2 as FQNEAQ (reference sequence). The CDR3 runs to 15 residues. V lost 0 bases, J lost 2 bases, and 9 bases lay in between. This chain's CDR3 is CASSLAGPYTDTQYF. The CDR3 DNA is TGTGCCAGCAGCTTAGCGGGCCCTTACACAGATACGCAGTATTTT.

The chain links TRBV15 to TRBJ2-2; D is tentatively TRBD1 or TRBD2 (5 bases each). This CDR3 has 16 amino acids. V lost 1 base and J 7 bases, leaving 16 bases between the germline ends. Germline V gene sequence: CDR1 LNHNV, CDR2 YYDKDF (reference sequence). CDR3 in DNA: TGTGCCACCAGCAGAGTGCGGCAGGGTGGAGGCGGGGAGCTGTTTTTT. Protein sequence: CATSRVRQGGGGELFF. Full variable domain (remainder filled in from reference TRBV15 and TRBJ2-2): DAMVIQNPRYQVTQFGKPVTLSCSQTLNHNVMYWYQQKSSQAPKLLFHYYDKDFNNEADTPDNFQSRRPNTSFCFLDIRSPGLGDTAMYLCATSRVRQGGGGELFFGEGSRLTVL.

Only a few counts were recorded for this clonotype. The chain carries TRBV20-1 and TRBJ2-1; no clear D. The CDR3 spans 14 residues. Trimming took off 6 bases at V and 8 bases at J, with 20 bases between the two ends. Germline V gene data show CDR1 as DFQATT and CDR2 as SNEGSKA (reference sequence). The CDR3 here is CSAPDPSRTHEQFF. In DNA, the CDR3 is TGCAGTGCCCCGGACCCTTCGAGAACCCATGAGCAGTTCTTC.

The chain is built from TRBV21-1 and TRBJ1-6; the table's D call TRBD1 went unverified against the DNA. TRBV21-1 is a documented pseudogene. This CDR3 has 17 amino acids. The CDR3 here is CASSRAGHARQGSPLHF. The CDR3 nucleotides are TGTGCCAGCAGCCGGGCGGGACACGCGCGCCAAGGTTCACCCCTCCACTTT.

This clonotype was seen a handful of times. The rearrangement joins TRBV5-1 to TRBJ1-6, with 7 bases identical to TRBD1. This CDR3 region has 15 residues. CDR1 is SGHRS, CDR2 YFSETQ, per germline. Germline trimming cut 2 bases from V and 7 bases from J; bases unmatched to any gene: 6. Written as DNA, the CDR3 is TGCGCCAGCAGCTTACAGGGACAGCGGAATTCACCCCTCCACTTT. It codes for CASSLQGQRNSPLHF.

The gene calls are TRBV6-2 or TRBV6-3 and TRBJ2-3, with D maybe TRBD2 (5 bases). CDR1 is MNHEY, CDR2 SVGEGT, per germline. V shed 5 bases and J shed 2 bases, with 14 bases lying between them. CDR3 length: 15 residues. CDR3 nucleotides: TGTGCCAGCAGTCCGGGGTCCCTAGTCACAGATACGCAGTATTTT. Residues: CASSPGSLVTDTQYF.

This clonotype was picked up many times. In DNA, the CDR3 is TGTGCCAGCAGCTTAGAGGCGGTTTACGGCTACACCTTC. Its protein product is CASSLEAVYGYTF. This chain links TRBV11-2 with TRBJ1-2; D ambiguous. V lost 0 bases to trimming and J lost 8 bases, with 10 bases between them. In germline, CDR1 is SGHAT, CDR2 FQNNGV. The CDR3 is made up of 13 amino acids.